This TCR beta chain came from a study of PD-1 blockade in classical Hodgkin lymphoma. Sequenced by immunoSEQ multiplex PCR; TCRdb stores in-frame clones only, minus some. The repertoire holds 40,000 to 50,000 clones, with around 80% as singletons. Patients all relapsed after autologous stem cell transplantation, and there was variation in brentuximab vedotin exposure. V was shortened by 2 bases and J by 2 bases, with 6 bases between the two germline ends. This CDR3 comprises 13 residues. The V gene's germline CDR1 is ENHRY and CDR2 SYGVKD. A few counts support this clone. This chain links TRBV10-3 with TRBJ1-2, with D maybe TRBD1 (5 bases). The receptor was isolated from a human donor with classical Hodgkin lymphoma. The sequencing here drew on peripheral blood mononuclear cells (PBMCs), taken at baseline. CDR3 protein: CAISEGGNYGYTF. CDR3 in DNA: TGTGCCATCAGTGAGGGGGGGAACTATGGCTACACCTTC.